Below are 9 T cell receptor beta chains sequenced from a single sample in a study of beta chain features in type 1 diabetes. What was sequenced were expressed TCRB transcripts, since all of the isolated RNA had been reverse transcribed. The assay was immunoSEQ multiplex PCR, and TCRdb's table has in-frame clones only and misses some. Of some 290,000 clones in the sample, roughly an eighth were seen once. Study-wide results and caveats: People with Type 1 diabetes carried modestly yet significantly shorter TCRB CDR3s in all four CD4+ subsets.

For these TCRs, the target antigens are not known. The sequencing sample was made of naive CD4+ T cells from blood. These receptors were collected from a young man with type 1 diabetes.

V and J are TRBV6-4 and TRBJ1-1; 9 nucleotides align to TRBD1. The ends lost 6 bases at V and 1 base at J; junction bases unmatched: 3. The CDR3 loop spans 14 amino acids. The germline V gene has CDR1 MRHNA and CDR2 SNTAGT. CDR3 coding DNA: TGTGCCAGCAGCCCGGACAGGGGGAACACTGAAGCTTTCTTT. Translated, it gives CASSPDRGNTEAFF.

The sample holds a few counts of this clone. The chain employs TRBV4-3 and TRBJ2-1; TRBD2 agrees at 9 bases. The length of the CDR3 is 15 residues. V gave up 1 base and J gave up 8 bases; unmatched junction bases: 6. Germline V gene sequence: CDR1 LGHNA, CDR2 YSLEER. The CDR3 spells CASSQGAAGGYEQFF. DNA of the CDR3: TGCGCCAGCAGCCAAGGTGCAGCGGGAGGCTATGAGCAGTTCTTC.

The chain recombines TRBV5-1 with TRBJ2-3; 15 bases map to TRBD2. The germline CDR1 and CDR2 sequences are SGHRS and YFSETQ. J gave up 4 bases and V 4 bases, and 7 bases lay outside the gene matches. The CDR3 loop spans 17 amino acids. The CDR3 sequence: CASSRGLAGGPADTQYF. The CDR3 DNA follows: TGCGCCAGCAGCCGAGGACTAGCGGGAGGGCCAGCAGATACGCAGTATTTT.

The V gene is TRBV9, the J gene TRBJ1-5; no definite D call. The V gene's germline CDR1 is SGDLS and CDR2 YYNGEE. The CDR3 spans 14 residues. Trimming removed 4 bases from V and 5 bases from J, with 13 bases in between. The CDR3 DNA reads TGTGCCAGCAGCCCCGGGAGTGGAGATCAGCCCCAGCATTTT. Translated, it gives CASSPGSGDQPQHF.

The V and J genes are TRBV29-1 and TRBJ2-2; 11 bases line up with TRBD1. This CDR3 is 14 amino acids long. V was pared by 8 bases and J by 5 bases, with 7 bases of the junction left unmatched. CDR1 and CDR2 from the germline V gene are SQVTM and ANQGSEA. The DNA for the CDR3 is TGCAGCCCCCCGGGGACAGGGGGTACCGGGGAGCTGTTTTTT. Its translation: CSPPGTGGTGELFF.

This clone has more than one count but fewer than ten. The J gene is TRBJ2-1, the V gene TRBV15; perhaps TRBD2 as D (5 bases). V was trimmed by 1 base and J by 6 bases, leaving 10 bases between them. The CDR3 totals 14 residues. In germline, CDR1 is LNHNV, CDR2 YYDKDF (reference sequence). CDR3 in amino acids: CATSRGDYSNEQFF. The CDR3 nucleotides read TGTGCCACCAGCAGAGGAGACTACAGCAATGAGCAGTTCTTC.

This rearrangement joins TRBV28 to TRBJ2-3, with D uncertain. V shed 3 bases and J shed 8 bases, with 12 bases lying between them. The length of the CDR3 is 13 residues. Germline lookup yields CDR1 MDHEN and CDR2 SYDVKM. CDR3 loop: CASSFESSGTQYF. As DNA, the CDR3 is TGTGCCAGCAGTTTCGAATCGTCCGGTACGCAGTATTTT.

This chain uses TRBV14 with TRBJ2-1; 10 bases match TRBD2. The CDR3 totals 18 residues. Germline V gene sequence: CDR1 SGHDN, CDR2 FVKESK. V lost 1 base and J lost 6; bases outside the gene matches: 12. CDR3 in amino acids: CASSQVLISSGSANEQFF. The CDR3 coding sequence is TGTGCCAGCAGCCAAGTGCTTATATCTAGCGGGAGTGCCAATGAGCAGTTCTTC.

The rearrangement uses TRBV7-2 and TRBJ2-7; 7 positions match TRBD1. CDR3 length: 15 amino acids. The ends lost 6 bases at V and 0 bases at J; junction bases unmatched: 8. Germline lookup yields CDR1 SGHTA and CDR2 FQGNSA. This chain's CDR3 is CASSDRDISSYEQYF. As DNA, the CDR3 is TGTGCCAGCAGTGACAGGGACATAAGCTCCTACGAGCAGTACTTC.